The T cell receptor beta chain described here comes from a study of T cell changes during pregnancy in multiple sclerosis. The CDR3 extends over 13 amino acids. Germline V gene data show CDR1 as SGHDT and CDR2 as YYEEEE. Trimming removed 0 bases at V and 6 bases at J, with 10 bases between. The assay was immunoSEQ multiplex PCR, and TCRdb's table has in-frame clones only and misses some. Of roughly 88,000 clones in the sample, 92% were seen once. The receptor was derived from a female donor with multiple sclerosis, enrolled in a pregnancy study. The chain has TRBV5-6 and TRBJ2-7, with TRBD2 as a possible D gene (6 bases). The specimen comprised peripheral blood, sampled in the first trimester of pregnancy. The CDR3 is CASSLAAGREQYF. As DNA, the CDR3 is TGTGCCAGCAGCTTGGCCGCGGGGCGCGAGCAGTACTTC.